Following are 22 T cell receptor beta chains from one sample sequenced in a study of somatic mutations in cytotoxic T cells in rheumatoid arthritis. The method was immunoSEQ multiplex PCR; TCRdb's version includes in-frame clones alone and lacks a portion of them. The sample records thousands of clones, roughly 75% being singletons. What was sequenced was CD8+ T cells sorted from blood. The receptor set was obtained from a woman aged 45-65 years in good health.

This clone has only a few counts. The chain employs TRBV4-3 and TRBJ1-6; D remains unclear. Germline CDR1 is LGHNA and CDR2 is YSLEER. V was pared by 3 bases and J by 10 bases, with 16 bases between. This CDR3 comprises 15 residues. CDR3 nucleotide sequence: TGCGCCAGCAGCCAGGGTCAGGTTTTTGGCTCACCCCTCCACTTT. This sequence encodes CASSQGQVFGSPLHF.

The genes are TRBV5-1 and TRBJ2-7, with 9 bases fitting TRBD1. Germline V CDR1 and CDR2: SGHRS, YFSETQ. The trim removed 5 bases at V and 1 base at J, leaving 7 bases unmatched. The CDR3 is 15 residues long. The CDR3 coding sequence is TGCGCCAGCAGACAAACAGGGGGCGCGTCCTACGAGCAGTACTTC. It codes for CASRQTGGASYEQYF.

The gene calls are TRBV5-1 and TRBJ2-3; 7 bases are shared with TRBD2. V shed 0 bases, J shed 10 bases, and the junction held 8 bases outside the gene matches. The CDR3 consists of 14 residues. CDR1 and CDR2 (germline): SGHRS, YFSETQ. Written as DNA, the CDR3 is TGCGCCAGCAGCTTGGCCGGGGGGTCGGATGCGCAGTATTTT. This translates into CASSLAGGSDAQYF.

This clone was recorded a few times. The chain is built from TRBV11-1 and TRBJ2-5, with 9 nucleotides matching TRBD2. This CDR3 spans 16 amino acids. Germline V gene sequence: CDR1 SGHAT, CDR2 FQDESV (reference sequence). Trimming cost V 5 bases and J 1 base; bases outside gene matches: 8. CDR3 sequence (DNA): TGTGCCAGCAGCGCGGGACTAGCCGTAGCCCAAGAGACCCAGTACTTC. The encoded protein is CASSAGLAVAQETQYF.

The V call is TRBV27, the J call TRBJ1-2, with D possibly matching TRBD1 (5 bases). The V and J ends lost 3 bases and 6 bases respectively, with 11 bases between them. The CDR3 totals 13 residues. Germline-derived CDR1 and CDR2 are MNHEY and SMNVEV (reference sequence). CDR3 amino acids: CASSLAGMDGYTF. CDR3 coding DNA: TGTGCCAGCAGTTTGGCAGGGATGGATGGCTACACCTTC.

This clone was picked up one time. The CDR3 nucleotides are TGCGCCAGCAGCCAAAACGCGGGGGTCGGGAATGAGCAGTTCTTC. Protein: CASSQNAGVGNEQFF. This chain joins TRBV4-1 and TRBJ2-1, with 7 bases matching TRBD2. Trimming took 2 bases from V and 7 from J; bases not matched to a gene: 8. The CDR3 is 15 amino acids. The V gene's germline CDR1 is MGHRA and CDR2 YSYEKL.

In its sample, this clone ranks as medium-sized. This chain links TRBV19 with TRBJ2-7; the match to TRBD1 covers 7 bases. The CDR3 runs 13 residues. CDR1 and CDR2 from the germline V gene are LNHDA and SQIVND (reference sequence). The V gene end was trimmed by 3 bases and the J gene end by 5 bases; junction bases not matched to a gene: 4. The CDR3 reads CASSILQGDEQYF. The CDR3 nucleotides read TGTGCCAGTAGTATCCTTCAGGGGGACGAGCAGTACTTC.

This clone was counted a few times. This chain's CDR3 is CASSWIGALHTEAFF. CDR3 in DNA: TGCGCCAGCAGCTGGATAGGGGCGTTACACACTGAAGCTTTCTTT. The chain recombines TRBV4-1 with TRBJ1-1, with D tentatively TRBD1 (5 bases). CDR3 length equals 15 residues. Trimming shortened V by 5 bases and J by 3 bases, and 16 bases separated the two germline ends. In germline, CDR1 is MGHRA, CDR2 YSYEKL.

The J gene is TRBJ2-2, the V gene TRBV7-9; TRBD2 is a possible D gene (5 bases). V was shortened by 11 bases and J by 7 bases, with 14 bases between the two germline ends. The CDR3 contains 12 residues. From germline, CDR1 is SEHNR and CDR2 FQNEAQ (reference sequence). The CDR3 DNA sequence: TGTGCCCCTGAGGGAGTCCGCGGGGAGCTGTTTTTT. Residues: CAPEGVRGELFF.

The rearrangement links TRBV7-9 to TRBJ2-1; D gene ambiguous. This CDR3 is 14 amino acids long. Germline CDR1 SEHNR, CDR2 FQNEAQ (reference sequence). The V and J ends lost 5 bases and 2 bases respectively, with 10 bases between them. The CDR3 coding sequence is TGTGCCAGCAGCCCCCTCAAGCCCTACAATGAGCAGTTCTTC. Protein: CASSPLKPYNEQFF.

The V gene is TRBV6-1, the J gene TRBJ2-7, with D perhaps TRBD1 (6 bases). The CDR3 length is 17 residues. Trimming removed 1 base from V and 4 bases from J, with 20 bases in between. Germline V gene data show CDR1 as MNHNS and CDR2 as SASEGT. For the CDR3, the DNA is TGTGCCAGCAGTGAAGGGACAGCCACCGACTACCAATACGAGCAGTACTTC. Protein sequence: CASSEGTATDYQYEQYF.

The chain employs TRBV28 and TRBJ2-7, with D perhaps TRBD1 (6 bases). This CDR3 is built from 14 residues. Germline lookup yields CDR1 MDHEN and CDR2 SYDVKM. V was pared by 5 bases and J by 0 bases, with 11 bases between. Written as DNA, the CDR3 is TGTGCCAGCAGTACCGGGACAAGCTCCTACGAGCAGTACTTC. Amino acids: CASSTGTSSYEQYF.

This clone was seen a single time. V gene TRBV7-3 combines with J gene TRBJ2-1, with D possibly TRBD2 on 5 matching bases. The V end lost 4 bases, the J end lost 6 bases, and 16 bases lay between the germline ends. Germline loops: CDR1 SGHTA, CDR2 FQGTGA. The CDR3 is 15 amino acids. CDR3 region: CASSSGPYGGNEQFF. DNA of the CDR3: TGTGCCAGCAGCTCAGGACCGTATGGAGGCAATGAGCAGTTCTTC. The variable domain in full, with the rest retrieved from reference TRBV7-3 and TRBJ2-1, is GAGVSQTPSNKVTEKGKYVELRCDPISGHTALYWYRQSLGQGPEFLIYFQGTGAADDSGLPNDRFFAVRPEGSVSTLKIQRTERGDSAVYLCASSSGPYGGNEQFFGPGTRLTVL.

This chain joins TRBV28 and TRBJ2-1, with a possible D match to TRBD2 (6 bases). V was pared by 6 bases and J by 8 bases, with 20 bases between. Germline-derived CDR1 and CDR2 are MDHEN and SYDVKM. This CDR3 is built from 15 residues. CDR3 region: CASSPVVDAGYEQFF. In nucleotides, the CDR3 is TGTGCCAGCAGCCCAGTAGTGGATGCGGGATATGAGCAGTTCTTC.

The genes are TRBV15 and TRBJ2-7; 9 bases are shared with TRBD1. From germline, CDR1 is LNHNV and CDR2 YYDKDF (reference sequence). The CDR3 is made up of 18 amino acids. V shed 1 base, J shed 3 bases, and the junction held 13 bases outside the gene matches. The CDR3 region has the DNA TGTGCCACCAGCAGAGGGCCCCCGCTGGACAGGGGAAACTACGAGCAGTACTTC. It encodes CATSRGPPLDRGNYEQYF.

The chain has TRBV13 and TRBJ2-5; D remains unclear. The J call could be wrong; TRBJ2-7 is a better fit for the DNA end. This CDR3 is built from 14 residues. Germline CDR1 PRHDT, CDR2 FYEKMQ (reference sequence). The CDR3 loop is CASSLGQIGYEQYF. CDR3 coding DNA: TGTGCCAGCAGCTTAGGACAGATAGGCTACGAGCAGTACTTC.

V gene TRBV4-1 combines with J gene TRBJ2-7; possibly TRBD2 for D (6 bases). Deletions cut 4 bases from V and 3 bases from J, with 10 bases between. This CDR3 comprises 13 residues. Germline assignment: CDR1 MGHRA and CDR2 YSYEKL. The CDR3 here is CASSRGLFYEQYF. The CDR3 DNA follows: TGCGCCAGCAGCCGGGGACTTTTCTACGAGCAGTACTTC.

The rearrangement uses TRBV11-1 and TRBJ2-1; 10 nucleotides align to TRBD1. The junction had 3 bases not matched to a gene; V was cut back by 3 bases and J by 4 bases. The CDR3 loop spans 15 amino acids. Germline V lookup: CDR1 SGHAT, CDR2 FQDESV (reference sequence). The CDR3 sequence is CASSLEGQGYNEQFF. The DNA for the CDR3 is TGTGCCAGCAGCTTGGAGGGACAGGGGTACAATGAGCAGTTCTTC.

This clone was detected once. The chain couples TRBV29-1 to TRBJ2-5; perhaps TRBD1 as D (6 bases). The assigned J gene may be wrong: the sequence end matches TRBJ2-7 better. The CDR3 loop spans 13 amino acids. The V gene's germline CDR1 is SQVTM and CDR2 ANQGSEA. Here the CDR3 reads CSVQLQGPYEQYF. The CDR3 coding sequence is TGCAGCGTTCAATTACAGGGCCCCTACGAGCAGTACTTC.

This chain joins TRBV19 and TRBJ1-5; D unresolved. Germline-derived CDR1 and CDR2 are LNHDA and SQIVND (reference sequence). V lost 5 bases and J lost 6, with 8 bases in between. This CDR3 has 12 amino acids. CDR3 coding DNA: TGTGCCAGTAGTGGAGGGATTCAGCCCCAGCATTTT. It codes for CASSGGIQPQHF.

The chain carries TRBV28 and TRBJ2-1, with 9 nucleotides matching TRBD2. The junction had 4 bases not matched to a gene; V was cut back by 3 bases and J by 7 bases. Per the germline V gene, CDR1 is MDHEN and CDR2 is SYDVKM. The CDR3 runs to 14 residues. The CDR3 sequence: CASSLAGGLNEQFF. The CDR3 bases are TGTGCCAGCAGTTTGGCGGGGGGGCTTAATGAGCAGTTCTTC.

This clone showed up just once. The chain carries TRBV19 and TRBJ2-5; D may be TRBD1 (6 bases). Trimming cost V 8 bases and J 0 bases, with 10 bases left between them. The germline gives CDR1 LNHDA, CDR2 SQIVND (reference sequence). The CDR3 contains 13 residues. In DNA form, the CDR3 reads TGTGCCAGTGGACAGTTCTACCAAGAGACCCAGTACTTC. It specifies CASGQFYQETQYF. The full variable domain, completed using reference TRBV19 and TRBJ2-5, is DGGITQSPKYLFRKEGQNVTLSCEQNLNHDAMYWYRQDPGQGLRLIYYSQIVNDFQKGDIAEGYSVSREKKESFPLTVTSAQKNPTAFYLCASGQFYQETQYFGPGTRLLVL.